This TCR beta chain was captured in a study of early T cells in non-severe SARS-CoV-2 infection. TCRdb passed the 5' RACE reads through MiXCR, listing each CDR3 protein once. This sample yields under 90,000 distinct CDR3 sequences, of which around 15% are seen a single time; under 8% belongs to the top ten. Notes on this clonotype: The antigen is unknown.

The study, taken as a whole, reports: Matches to VDJdb favored anti-spike CD8 responses and missed private and CD4 specificities.

The TCR originated in an adult who was a healthcare worker with PCR-confirmed SARS-CoV-2 infection or an uninfected control (not recorded which). The sample taken for sequencing was whole blood.

CDR3 sequence reads: CASSLIQGNEQFF. The CDR3 bases are TGCGCCAGCAGCCTTATACAGGGCAATGAGCAGTTCTTC. The chain is built from TRBV4-1 and TRBJ2-1, with D maybe TRBD1 (6 bases). Germline V gene data show CDR1 as MGHRA and CDR2 as YSYEKL. V gave up 4 bases and J gave up 6 bases, with 10 bases separating them. This CDR3 contains 13 residues.